This TCR beta chain was retrieved from a study of T cell responses to AZD1222 COVID-19 vaccine (dated by TCRdb to the early 2020s). For the study in its entirety: TCR sequencing covered 230 to 250 trial participants: 200 to 220 given two doses of AZD1222 and around 26 given two doses of MenACWY control vaccine. Trial participants were enrolled into age subgroups of 18-55, 56-69 and 70-plus years, which contained about 150, 27 and 61 TCR-sequenced participants, respectively. What the research found in general, with its limitations: Participants were mostly white British, with more females than males. The authors suggested clonal diversity may have been underestimated. Conclusions about previously exposed vaccinees are limited, since just five to seven AZD1222 recipients were seropositive for SARS-CoV-2 at baseline. After two AZD1222 doses, spike-specific TCR breadth and depth were significantly higher than at day 0 and than in MenACWY recipients. Because no samples from the day 14 peak response were available, repertoires could be characterized only after the peak T cell response. Epitopes outside the regions mutated in the B.1.351 and B.1.1.7 variants were reportedly recognized by nearly half of the unique spike-specific TCRs. In the small 56-69-year group, the increase in depth fell short of significance, most likely because of low power. The vaccine-associated CD4 TCRs covered the entire spike protein, and the dominant responses fell in regions 160-218 and 743-854.

The CDR3 regions of human TCRbeta chains were subjected to immunosequencing. Per the authors' processing: TCRs in the repertoires were matched against a reference library of SARS-CoV-2-specific TCRs that had been generated with the MIRA antigen-specificity platform. Breadth meant the fraction of unique TCRs that were SARS-CoV-2-associated, whereas depth meant the fraction of total T cells that were SARS-CoV-2-associated. Using the MIRA data, each spike-specific TCR was mapped to the spike region that the TCR reacts to and placed in a CD4 or CD8 class. Log10-transformed breadth and depth values were compared by one-way ANOVA with Sidak's multiple comparisons tests. The table was pulled from immuneACCESS by TCRdb, which kept in-frame rearrangements only. Such tables lose some clones; where checked, under half of the loss comes from unresolved V genes, and the rest has no known cause. Clone size and the V and J calls come from that table; the DNA yielded D and trimming. This sample gives about 140,000 clones in total; approximately 93% of them show up just once. Together, the top ten hold 0.85% to 0.95% of the sample.

The germline V gene encodes CDR1 MNHEY and CDR2 SVGAGI. V gives up 6 bases and J gives up 7 bases, and the segment between their germline ends measures 15 bases. Including cysteine and phenylalanine, the CDR3 has 13 amino acids. Of all the DNA, just the CDR3 is kept, 39 bases in frame from base 1. For this clone: This receptor's antigen is unknown. Qualities for individual bases were not recorded, and no much larger clone is one base off.

This specimen's time point label, interpreted: baseline before first vaccination. The treatment or condition label, read with the paper, signifies: meningococcal conjugate vaccine given as trial control. Samples from vaccinated people were obtained from the UK trials COV001 and COV002, which included a single-blind randomized controlled phase 2/3 trial of AZD1222 (ChAdOx1 nCoV-19) in healthy adults. Trial participant PBMC samples were collected at day 0 and day 28 after the second dose for TCRbeta chain sequencing. The source is an adult in good health. The material sequenced was peripheral blood, taken on day 0 of MenACWY control vaccination. Here the chain combines TRBV6-5 and TRBJ1-1; the D gene is possibly TRBD1, with 5 bases matching. Read as DNA, the sequence is TGTGCCAGCAGCCCCGGGGGGGGAGATGAAGCTTTCTTT. It specifies CASSPGGGDEAFF.